What follows are 31 T cell receptor beta chains derived from one specimen sequenced in a study of blood T cell repertoires in COVID-19. The protocol was immunoSEQ multiplex PCR, while the TCRdb copy is restricted to in-frame clones and leaves out a portion. This sample has 85,000 to 90,000 clones, with approximately 86% found just once. Specimen: peripheral blood. The source of these receptors is a man older than 75 with active or convalescent COVID-19.

This rearrangement joins TRBV5-6 to TRBJ1-5; the D is unclear. The CDR3 runs to 12 residues. Germline V CDR1 and CDR2: SGHDT, YYEEEE. Trimming cost V 1 base and J 3 bases, with 2 bases left between them. The CDR3 protein is CASSLYNQPQHF. The CDR3 DNA sequence: TGTGCCAGCAGCTTGTACAATCAGCCCCAGCATTTT.

This chain links TRBV28 with TRBJ2-1, with 7 bases aligning to TRBD2. CDR3 length: 15 amino acids. V shed 4 bases and J 3 bases; nucleotides not matched to a gene: 6. CDR1 is MDHEN and CDR2 is SYDVKM in the germline V gene. The CDR3 spells CASSSASGFYNEQFF. The CDR3 DNA sequence: TGTGCCAGCAGTTCGGCTAGCGGATTCTACAATGAGCAGTTCTTC.

The chain is built from TRBV15 and TRBJ2-6, with a possible D match to TRBD2 (6 bases). Trimming stripped 3 bases from V and 2 bases from J, with 11 bases between. Per germline, CDR1 LNHNV and CDR2 YYDKDF (reference sequence). The CDR3 contains 16 residues. CDR3 residues: CATSSARGTGANVLTF. In DNA form, the CDR3 reads TGTGCCACCAGCAGTGCCCGGGGGACTGGGGCCAACGTCCTGACTTTC.

The chain has TRBV18 and TRBJ2-7; D possibly corresponds to TRBD1 (5 bases). Germline V gives CDR1 KGHSH, CDR2 LQKENI. Trimming removed 0 bases from V and 2 bases from J, with 11 bases in between. The CDR3 length is 15 residues. DNA for the CDR3: TGTGCCAGCTCACCACCCCAGGGTTCGCCCTACGAGCAGTACTTC. It yields the protein CASSPPQGSPYEQYF. Based on the CDR3 plus reference TRBV18 and TRBJ2-7, the full variable domain is NAGVMQNPRHLVRRRGQEARLRCSPMKGHSHVYWYRQLPEEGLKFMVYLQKENIIDESGMPKERFSAEFPKEGPSILRIQQVVRGDSAAYFCASSPPQGSPYEQYFGPGTRLTVT.

The rearrangement joins TRBV7-2 to TRBJ2-5, with 8 bases matching TRBD1. Unmatched junction bases numbered 8, after V lost 0 bases and J lost 5 bases. The CDR3 covers 16 residues. Germline CDR1 and CDR2: SGHTA and FQGNSA. CDR3 residues: CASSLAQWTGYETQYF. DNA for the CDR3: TGTGCCAGCAGCTTAGCGCAATGGACAGGGTATGAGACCCAGTACTTC.

V and J are TRBV4-1 and TRBJ2-1, with TRBD2 identical over 7 bases. Germline loops: CDR1 MGHRA, CDR2 YSYEKL. The V gene end was trimmed by 4 bases and the J gene end by 7 bases; junction bases not matched to a gene: 13. This CDR3 comprises 16 residues. The CDR3 nucleotides read TGCGCCAGCAGCCCCCGTCCGCTGCGGGAGAAGAATGAGCAGTTCTTC. It is translated as CASSPRPLREKNEQFF.

The V gene is TRBV7-9, the J gene TRBJ1-1; 10 positions match TRBD1. The CDR3 is 15 amino acids. J was trimmed by 5 bases and V by 5 bases; bases with no gene match: 8. Germline V gives CDR1 SEHNR, CDR2 FQNEAQ (reference sequence). CDR3 bases: TGTGCCAGCAGCCCAGGACCGGGACAGGGGACTGAAGCTTTCTTT. It specifies CASSPGPGQGTEAFF.

V gene TRBV12-2 combines with J gene TRBJ1-5; the tabulated D call, TRBD1, remains unverified against the DNA. TRBV12-2 is recorded as a pseudogene. The CDR3 has 19 amino acids. For the CDR3, the DNA is TGTGCAAGTCGCTTAGAGGGACAGGGGTATGTATATCGCAATCAGCCCCAGCATTTT. Translation: CASRLEGQGYVYRNQPQHF.

The chain recombines TRBV5-6 with TRBJ2-5, with TRBD2 as a possible D gene (5 bases). V was clipped by 6 bases and J by 7 bases, with 10 bases between them. This CDR3 contains 11 residues. Germline CDR1 SGHDT, CDR2 YYEEEE. Here the CDR3 reads CASIYEGTQYF. CDR3 nucleotide sequence: TGTGCCAGCATCTACGAGGGGACCCAGTACTTC.

This chain connects TRBV3-1 (or the pseudogene TRBV3-2) to TRBJ2-1; tentatively, D is TRBD2 (5 bases). The CDR3 is 14 amino acids. Germline loops: CDR1 LGHDT, CDR2 YNNKEL (reference sequence). V lost 1 base to trimming and J lost 4 bases, with 8 bases between them. Here the CDR3 DNA reads TGTGCCAGCAGCCAAGGCCGGAGGTACAATGAGCAGTTCTTC. It is translated as CASSQGRRYNEQFF.

This clone was found a few times. The J gene is TRBJ2-3, the V gene TRBV14; D unresolved. V gave up 4 bases and J gave up 0 bases, with 8 bases separating them. CDR1 is SGHDN, CDR2 FVKESK, per germline. CDR3 size: 14 residues. The CDR3 DNA reads as TGTGCCAGCAGCCGAGTTCTTAGCACAGATACGCAGTATTTT. This encodes CASSRVLSTDTQYF.

The CDR3 DNA reads as TGTGCCACCAGCAGAGATCTTGGGCAGATGAACACTGAAGCTTTCTTT. This translates into CATSRDLGQMNTEAFF. The V and J genes are TRBV15 and TRBJ1-1; D gene uncertain. Trimming left V 0 bases short and J 0 bases short, with 11 bases between. Germline-derived CDR1 and CDR2 are LNHNV and YYDKDF (reference sequence). This CDR3 region has 16 residues.

The J gene is TRBJ1-4, the V gene TRBV30, with a possible D match to TRBD1 (5 bases). CDR3 length: 13 amino acids. V was trimmed by 3 bases and J by 4 bases, leaving 9 bases between them. The germline gives CDR1 GTSNPN, CDR2 SVGIG (reference sequence). CDR3 coding DNA: TGTGCCTGGAGCTCAGGGATTAATGAAAAACTGTTTTTT. Its protein product is CAWSSGINEKLFF.

J is TRBJ2-5 and V is TRBV5-1; 9 bases align to TRBD2. Germline-derived CDR1 and CDR2 are SGHRS and YFSETQ. Trimming took 0 bases from V and 2 from J; bases not matched to a gene: 8. The CDR3 is 17 amino acids. DNA of the CDR3: TGCGCCAGCAGCTTGGGAGTGCTAGCGGGGACTCAAGAGACCCAGTACTTC. Protein product: CASSLGVLAGTQETQYF.

A few counts support this clone. This chain joins TRBV5-1 and TRBJ1-1; no reliable D call. The V end was cut by 4 bases, the J end by 4 bases, with 17 bases between. The CDR3 runs to 15 residues. Germline CDR1 SGHRS, CDR2 YFSETQ. DNA for the CDR3: TGCGCCAGCAGCCGAACGAGGGAGATCGGCACTGAAGCTTTCTTT. Its translation is CASSRTREIGTEAFF.

About this clone: Within the sample, other DNA sequences also encode this same CDR3. This chain links TRBV9 with TRBJ2-1, with 8 bases that match TRBD2. V lost 3 bases, J lost 0 bases, and 2 bases stayed unmatched. CDR3 size: 15 residues. CDR1 SGDLS and CDR2 YYNGEE come from the germline V gene. The CDR3 nucleotides are TGTGCCAGCAGCGAAACTAGCGGCTCCTACAATGAGCAGTTCTTC. It codes for CASSETSGSYNEQFF.

V usage is TRBV11-1 and J usage is TRBJ2-2; 10 nucleotides align to TRBD2. The trim removed 0 bases at V and 1 base at J, leaving 5 bases unmatched. Per germline, CDR1 SGHAT and CDR2 FQDESV (reference sequence). This CDR3 comprises 18 residues. CDR3 residues: CASSLARWTSGNTGELFF. Written as DNA, the CDR3 is TGTGCCAGCAGCTTAGCGCGGTGGACTAGCGGGAACACCGGGGAGCTGTTTTTT.

The chain couples TRBV5-5 to TRBJ2-7; 14 bases fit TRBD2. J was trimmed by 2 bases and V by 0 bases; bases with no gene match: 4. CDR3 length: 17 residues. Per the germline V gene, CDR1 is SGHKS and CDR2 is YYEKEE (reference sequence). CDR3 residues: CASSLAGTSGSAYEQYF. DNA of the CDR3: TGTGCCAGCAGCTTGGCCGGGACTAGCGGGAGCGCCTACGAGCAGTACTTC.

The chain carries TRBV10-3 and TRBJ2-7; tentative D call: TRBD1 (6 bases). The V end was cut by 7 bases, the J end by 0 bases, with 16 bases between. This CDR3 is 15 amino acids long. Germline V gives CDR1 ENHRY, CDR2 SYGVKD. CDR3 coding DNA: TGTGCCATCACCAAGATTCAGGGGAACTCCTACGAGCAGTACTTC. Translating gives CAITKIQGNSYEQYF.

The CDR3 protein is CATSRDLRSNTGELFF. The CDR3 DNA reads TGTGCCACCAGCAGAGATTTGAGGAGTAACACCGGGGAGCTGTTTTTT. This sequence joins TRBV15 and TRBJ2-2; D uncertain. The CDR3 runs to 16 residues. CDR1 and CDR2 from the germline V gene are LNHNV and YYDKDF (reference sequence). V was trimmed by 0 bases and J by 2 bases, leaving 10 bases between them.

This clone has only one observation. The chain is built from TRBV7-8 and TRBJ1-5; TRBD1 is a possible D gene (5 bases). V was clipped by 10 bases and J by 4 bases, with 20 bases between them. Germline V gene sequence: CDR1 SGHVS, CDR2 FQNEAQ. The CDR3 has 15 residues. The CDR3 spells CATARGSAGNQPQHF. For the CDR3, the DNA is TGTGCCACCGCCCGGGGGTCGGCGGGGAATCAGCCCCAGCATTTT. The full variable domain, completed using reference TRBV7-8 and TRBJ1-5, is GAGVSQSPRYKVAKRGQDVALRCDPISGHVSLFWYQQALGQGPEFLTYFQNEAQLDKSGLPSDRFFAERPEGSVSTLKIQRTQQEDSAVYLCATARGSAGNQPQHFGDGTRLSIL.

The chain employs TRBV4-2 and TRBJ2-1, with 12 positions matching TRBD2. CDR1 and CDR2 (germline): LGHNA, YNFKEQ. V shed 3 bases and J 2 bases; nucleotides not matched to a gene: 8. The CDR3 length is 18 residues. CDR3 amino acids: CASSQGLAGDNAYNEQFF. CDR3 nucleotides: TGTGCCAGCAGCCAGGGACTAGCGGGTGACAACGCCTACAATGAGCAGTTCTTC.

The chain employs TRBV30 and TRBJ1-4; D possibly corresponds to TRBD1 (5 bases). Germline lookup yields CDR1 GTSNPN and CDR2 SVGIG (reference sequence). The CDR3 runs to 13 residues. Trimming cost V 5 bases and J 0 bases, with 7 bases left between them. The CDR3 is CAWDSATNEKLFF. The CDR3 DNA sequence: TGTGCCTGGGACAGTGCAACTAATGAAAAACTGTTTTTT.

The V and J genes are TRBV5-1 and TRBJ2-2; 15 bases align to TRBD2. With V trimmed by 4 bases and J by 1 base, 8 bases remained unmatched. CDR1 and CDR2 from the germline V gene are SGHRS and YFSETQ. CDR3 length equals 19 residues. CDR3 DNA sequence: TGCGCCAGCAGCCGGGGGGGACTAGCGGGAGGCCTGAACACCGGGGAGCTGTTTTTT. It specifies CASSRGGLAGGLNTGELFF.

CDR3 coding DNA: TGTGCCAGCAGCCAAATAAGGCGGGGGACCCCCTACGAGCAGTACTTC. Its translation is CASSQIRRGTPYEQYF. The V gene is TRBV3-1 (or the pseudogene TRBV3-2), the J gene TRBJ2-7; 7 bases are a match to TRBD2. Germline V gene sequence: CDR1 LGHDT, CDR2 YNNKEL (reference sequence). With V trimmed by 2 bases and J by 2 bases, 9 bases remained unmatched. The CDR3 length is 16 residues.

The rearrangement joins TRBV5-1 to TRBJ1-2; tentatively, D is TRBD1 (5 bases). Germline values: CDR1 SGHRS, CDR2 YFSETQ. With 2 bases removed from V and 1 base from J, the gap between germline ends came to 6 bases. The CDR3 spans 13 residues. In nucleotides, the CDR3 is TGCGCCAGCAGCTTAGGACATAACTATGGCTACACCTTC. It encodes CASSLGHNYGYTF.

This chain joins TRBV4-3 and TRBJ1-2; no clear D. There are 14 residues in the CDR3. Germline assignment: CDR1 LGHNA and CDR2 YSLEER. The V and J ends lost 4 bases and 4 bases respectively, with 13 bases between them. CDR3: CASSRTGEGYGYTF. The CDR3 coding sequence is TGCGCCAGCAGCCGGACTGGGGAAGGCTATGGCTACACCTTC.

The rearrangement uses TRBV6-8 and TRBJ2-7; D perhaps matches TRBD1 (5 bases). Looked up from germline, CDR1 is MNHGY and CDR2 is SAAAGT. There are 13 residues in the CDR3. The V and J ends lost 2 bases and 3 bases respectively, with 8 bases between them. As DNA, the CDR3 is TGTGCCAGCAGTTACGGGGCAGTCTACGAGCAGTACTTC. This codes for CASSYGAVYEQYF.

The rearrangement links TRBV3-1 (or the pseudogene TRBV3-2) to TRBJ2-3; a possible D gene is TRBD2 (5 bases). Germline CDR1 and CDR2: LGHDT and YNNKEL (reference sequence). V lost 0 bases to trimming and J lost 8 bases, with 6 bases between them. The CDR3 consists of 12 residues. Here the CDR3 DNA reads TGTGCCAGCAGCCAAGAGGAGGCTACGCAGTATTTT. Its protein is CASSQEEATQYF.

The V gene is TRBV19, the J gene TRBJ2-2; TRBD1 aligns across 8 bases. The CDR3 sequence is 17 residues long. V was pared by 3 bases and J by 5 bases, with 11 bases of the junction left unmatched. The germline CDR1 and CDR2 sequences are LNHDA and SQIVND (reference sequence). The CDR3 reads CASSMGQGAVLTGELFF. DNA for the CDR3: TGTGCCAGTAGTATGGGGCAGGGGGCAGTCTTAACCGGGGAGCTGTTTTTT.

In this sample, this clone turned up a few times. The rearrangement links TRBV2 to TRBJ2-1; D may be TRBD2 (5 bases). CDR1 is SNHLY and CDR2 is FYNNEI in the germline V gene. This CDR3 spans 13 amino acids. V lost 4 bases and J 5 bases, leaving 9 bases between the germline ends. The CDR3 DNA sequence: TGTGCCAGCAGTGCGGACTGGAACAATGAGCAGTTCTTC. It encodes CASSADWNNEQFF.